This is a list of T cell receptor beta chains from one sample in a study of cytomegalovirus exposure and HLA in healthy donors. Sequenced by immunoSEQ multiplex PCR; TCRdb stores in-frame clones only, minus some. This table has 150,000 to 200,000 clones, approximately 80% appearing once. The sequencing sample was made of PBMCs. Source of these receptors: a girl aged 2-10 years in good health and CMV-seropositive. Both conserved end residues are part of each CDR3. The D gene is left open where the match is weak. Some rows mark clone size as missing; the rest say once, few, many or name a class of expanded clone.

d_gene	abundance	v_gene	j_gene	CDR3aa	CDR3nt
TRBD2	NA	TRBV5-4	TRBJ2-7	CASSLDYGGEQYF	TGTGCCAGCAGCTTGGATTACGGGGGGGAGCAGTACTTC
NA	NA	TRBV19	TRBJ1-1	CASTQENTEAFF	TGTGCCAGTACGCAGGAGAACACTGAAGCTTTCTTT
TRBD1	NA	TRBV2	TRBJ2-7	CASSVLRGTGEQYF	TGTGCCAGCAGTGTACTCAGGGGGACGGGGGAGCAGTACTTC
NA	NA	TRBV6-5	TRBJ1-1	CASRPTSQNTEAFF	TGTGCCAGCAGACCTACCTCTCAGAACACTGAAGCTTTCTTT
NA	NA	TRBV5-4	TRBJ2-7	CASSIKSGDYEQYF	TGTGCCAGCAGCATAAAGTCAGGGGACTACGAGCAGTACTTC
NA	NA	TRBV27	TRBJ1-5	CASSPLMRMGNQPQHF	TGTGCCAGCAGCCCGCTCATGCGGATGGGTAATCAGCCCCAGCATTTT
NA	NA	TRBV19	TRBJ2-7	CASSVFRQSSSEQYF	TGTGCCAGTAGTGTGTTCAGACAGTCCTCGTCCGAGCAGTACTTC
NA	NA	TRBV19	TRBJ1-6	CASSFGSGHLNSPLHF	TGTGCCAGTAGTTTCGGCTCGGGACACCTTAATTCACCCCTCCACTTT
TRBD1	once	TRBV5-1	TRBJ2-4	CASSLQQGWENIQYF	TGCGCCAGCAGCCTTCAACAGGGGTGGGAAAACATTCAGTACTTC
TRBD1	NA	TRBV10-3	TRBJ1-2	CAIRGTGLNYGYTF	TGTGCCATCAGGGGGACAGGCTTAAACTATGGCTACACCTTC
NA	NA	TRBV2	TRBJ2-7	CASEESRGLSYEQYF	TGTGCCAGCGAGGAAAGCAGGGGTCTCTCCTACGAGCAGTACTTC
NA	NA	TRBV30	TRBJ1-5	CAWSVSGPWSNQPQHF	TGTGCCTGGAGTGTTTCAGGGCCTTGGAGCAATCAGCCCCAGCATTTT
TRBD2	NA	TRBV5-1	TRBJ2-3	CASSLRAHASGREDTQYF	TGCGCCAGCAGCTTAAGGGCCCACGCGAGCGGGAGGGAAGATACGCAGTATTTT
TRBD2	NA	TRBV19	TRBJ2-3	CASNRLAGRTDTQYF	TGTGCCAGTAACCGACTAGCGGGCCGCACAGATACGCAGTATTTT
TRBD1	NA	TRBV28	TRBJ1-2	CASSLSRTGRGNYGYTF	TGTGCCAGCAGTTTATCCCGGACAGGGAGGGGTAACTATGGCTACACCTTC
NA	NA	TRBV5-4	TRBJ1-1	CASSFGRGNTEAFF	TGTGCCAGCAGCTTTGGACGGGGGAACACTGAAGCTTTCTTT
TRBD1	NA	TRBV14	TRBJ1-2	CASSQTGGVYGYTF	TGTGCCAGCAGCCAGACAGGGGGCGTCTATGGCTACACCTTC
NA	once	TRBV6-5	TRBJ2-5	CASSYGGGKETQYF	TGTGCCAGCAGTTATGGAGGTGGCAAAGAGACCCAGTACTTC
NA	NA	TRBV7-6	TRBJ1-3	CASSSYRVPGNTIYF	TGTGCCAGCAGCTCCTACAGGGTACCTGGAAACACCATATATTTT